This entry lists 16 T cell receptor beta chains sequenced from one sample in a study of blood T cell repertoires in COVID-19. Libraries were prepared by immunoSEQ multiplex PCR; TCRdb keeps only in-frame clonotypes and omits some of them. Of 200,000 or so clones listed, 80% to 90% are singletons. The sequencing input was peripheral blood. The source of these receptors is a man aged 35 to 55 who had recovered from COVID-19.

This clone was observed once. The gene calls are TRBV9 and TRBJ2-7; unclear D gene. Germline values: CDR1 SGDLS, CDR2 YYNGEE. Trimming removed 1 base at V and 0 bases at J, with 8 bases between. The CDR3 extends over 14 amino acids. DNA for the CDR3: TGTGCCAGCAGCGTAAGCGCGAGCTCCTACGAGCAGTACTTC. Translating gives CASSVSASSYEQYF.

V usage is TRBV5-1 and J usage is TRBJ2-7; 9 positions match TRBD2. Germline lookup yields CDR1 SGHRS and CDR2 YFSETQ. The J segment lost 3 bases and the V segment lost 0 bases, leaving 4 bases of the junction unmatched. The CDR3 length is 15 residues. This CDR3 reads CASSLAGTSNYEQYF. The DNA for the CDR3 is TGCGCCAGCAGCTTGGCCGGGACTAGCAACTACGAGCAGTACTTC.

The V gene is TRBV7-2, the J gene TRBJ2-1; weak D call: TRBD1 (6 bases). The CDR3 has 15 amino acids. Germline V lookup: CDR1 SGHTA, CDR2 FQGNSA. The V end was cut by 5 bases, the J end by 2 bases, with 13 bases between. In DNA form, the CDR3 reads TGTGCCAGCAGCCCACAGGGATTCACCTACAATGAGCAGTTCTTC. The encoded protein is CASSPQGFTYNEQFF.

This clone came up a few times. The chain is built from TRBV15 and TRBJ1-2; 7 nucleotides agree with TRBD1. The CDR3 is 15 residues long. Germline CDR1 reads LNHNV; CDR2 reads YYDKDF (reference sequence). V was pared by 0 bases and J by 2 bases, with 3 bases of the junction left unmatched. In nucleotides, the CDR3 is TGTGCCACCAGCAGAGAGTTGGGACAGAACTATGGCTACACCTTC. It is translated as CATSRELGQNYGYTF.

This chain uses TRBV18 with TRBJ2-1; D is undetermined. The CDR3 is 15 residues long. Germline CDR1 and CDR2: KGHSH and LQKENI. Trimming removed 3 bases at V and 4 bases at J, with 13 bases between. In DNA form, the CDR3 reads TGTGCCAGCTCACCTACACTCACTACTTACAATGAGCAGTTCTTC. It specifies CASSPTLTTYNEQFF. Together with reference TRBV18 and TRBJ2-1, the CDR3 gives the full variable domain: NAGVMQNPRHLVRRRGQEARLRCSPMKGHSHVYWYRQLPEEGLKFMVYLQKENIIDESGMPKERFSAEFPKEGPSILRIQQVVRGDSAAYFCASSPTLTTYNEQFFGPGTRLTVL.

The rearrangement links TRBV5-1 to TRBJ1-1; 9 bases map to TRBD1. The CDR3 is 15 residues long. Germline trimming cut 5 bases from V and 3 bases from J; bases unmatched to any gene: 8. Germline values: CDR1 SGHRS, CDR2 YFSETQ. The CDR3 reads CASSRLGQGDTEAFF. In nucleotides, the CDR3 is TGCGCCAGCAGTAGGTTGGGACAGGGAGACACTGAAGCTTTCTTT.

The chain recombines TRBV19 with TRBJ1-1; D gene uncertain. Deletions cut 9 bases from V and 10 bases from J, with 12 bases between. Germline assignment: CDR1 LNHDA and CDR2 SQIVND (reference sequence). The CDR3 length is 10 residues. The DNA for the CDR3 is TGTGCCAGCGGGTTTGGTGGAGCTTTCTTT. Residues: CASGFGGAFF.

The CDR3 is CASSTPNSWETQYF. CDR3 in DNA: TGTGCCAGCAGCACCCCTAACAGCTGGGAGACCCAGTACTTC. V and J are TRBV6-2 or TRBV6-3 and TRBJ2-5; no definite D call. The germline gives CDR1 MNHEY, CDR2 SVGEGT. The CDR3 is 14 residues long. V gave up 6 bases and J gave up 5 bases, with 16 bases separating them.

The chain couples TRBV5-8 to TRBJ2-1, with 10 bases matching TRBD2. J lost 9 bases, V lost 2 bases, and 8 bases had no gene match. In germline, CDR1 is SGHTS, CDR2 YDEGEE. The CDR3 spans 15 residues. In DNA form, the CDR3 reads TGTGCCAGCAGCTTAGTAAGCGGGAGGGCCCGTGAGCAGTTCTTC. This translates into CASSLVSGRAREQFF.

The genes are TRBV27 and TRBJ2-7; possibly TRBD1 for D (5 bases). The germline V and J ends were trimmed by 3 bases and 2 bases, with 8 bases remaining between them. The CDR3 is 13 residues long. Germline V lookup: CDR1 MNHEY, CDR2 SMNVEV (reference sequence). CDR3 sequence: CASSLAGTYEQYF. DNA of the CDR3: TGTGCCAGCAGTTTGGCAGGGACCTACGAGCAGTACTTC.

The chain is built from TRBV2 and TRBJ2-3, with 12 bases lining up with TRBD2. With 1 base clipped from V and 0 bases from J, the junction kept 5 bases outside the gene matches. CDR1 and CDR2 from the germline V gene are SNHLY and FYNNEI. The CDR3 runs to 18 residues. CDR3 DNA: TGTGCCAGCAGTGAAGGACTAGCGGGAGAGATTAGCACAGATACGCAGTATTTT. It codes for CASSEGLAGEISTDTQYF.

The chain is built from TRBV6-1 and TRBJ1-6, with 8 bases identical to TRBD1. The CDR3 length is 17 residues. After removal of 2 bases from V and 8 bases from J, the junction contained 11 bases not matched to a gene. Germline V gene lookup returns CDR1 MNHNS and CDR2 SASEGT. CDR3 protein: CASSERLGRGLDSPLHF. CDR3 coding DNA: TGTGCCAGCAGTGAAAGGTTGGGCAGGGGGCTGGATTCACCCCTCCACTTT.

This clone was detected only once. The chain employs TRBV5-1 and TRBJ2-2; 7 bases are shared with TRBD2. The V gene's germline CDR1 is SGHRS and CDR2 YFSETQ. The CDR3 runs to 15 residues. The junction had 8 bases not matched to a gene; V was cut back by 4 bases and J by 5 bases. The CDR3 DNA is TGCGCCAGCAGCAAAAGGGACGGGGGGACCGGGGAGCTGTTTTTT. It is translated as CASSKRDGGTGELFF.

This clone was detected only a few times. The V gene is TRBV18, the J gene TRBJ1-2, with TRBD1 matching over 7 bases. CDR3 length: 15 amino acids. J lost 4 bases, V lost 3 bases, and 8 bases had no gene match. Germline CDR1 reads KGHSH; CDR2 reads LQKENI. The CDR3 sequence is CASSPRETGPYGYTF. The CDR3 DNA follows: TGTGCCAGCTCACCCCGTGAGACAGGGCCCTATGGCTACACCTTC. The complete variable domain, with remaining parts taken from reference TRBV18 and TRBJ1-2, reads NAGVMQNPRHLVRRRGQEARLRCSPMKGHSHVYWYRQLPEEGLKFMVYLQKENIIDESGMPKERFSAEFPKEGPSILRIQQVVRGDSAAYFCASSPRETGPYGYTFGSGTRLTVV.

The V and J genes are TRBV9 and TRBJ1-4; D uncertain. Germline V lookup: CDR1 SGDLS, CDR2 YYNGEE. The V end lost 0 bases, the J end lost 8 bases, and 8 bases lay between the germline ends. The CDR3 spans 13 residues. DNA for the CDR3: TGTGCCAGCAGCGTAGGAGTAGAGGAAAAACTGTTTTTT. Translated: CASSVGVEEKLFF.

The chain employs TRBV10-3 and TRBJ2-2; D possibly corresponds to TRBD1 (5 bases). V dropped 4 bases and J dropped 6 bases, with 24 bases sitting between them. CDR1 is ENHRY, CDR2 SYGVKD, per germline. The CDR3 has 18 residues. CDR3 bases: TGTGCCATCAGTGGCCGAGGAGACAGAAAGACCCACGCCGGGGAGCTGTTTTTT. Its protein is CAISGRGDRKTHAGELFF.